A selection of T cell receptor beta chains follows, all from one sample in a study of radiation and T cells in renal cell carcinoma. The protocol was immunoSEQ multiplex PCR, while the TCRdb copy is restricted to in-frame clones and leaves out a portion. This sample has 130,000 or so clones; approximately 90% occur once, and the top ten carry 12%. Sequencing was performed on blood, taken from a patient whose treatment included radiotherapy and nephrectomy. The receptors originated from a woman between 50 and 59 years old with renal cell carcinoma. Each CDR3 is given with its conserved first and last residue. A D gene is named only where the DNA matches it firmly. The size of a clone is reported for some rows only, either as once, few or many, or as a class for expanded clones.

d_gene,j_gene,v_gene,abundance,CDR3aa,CDR3nt
-,TRBJ1-1,TRBV10-3,-,CAITGDNTEAFF,TGTGCCATCACAGGTGACAACACTGAAGCTTTCTTT
-,TRBJ1-5,TRBV2,-,CASSVGRAPNQPQHF,TGTGCCAGCAGTGTCGGCAGGGCTCCTAATCAGCCCCAGCATTTT
-,TRBJ1-2,TRBV19,-,CASSWAGRGYTF,TGTGCCAGTAGTTGGGCAGGGCGTGGCTACACCTTC
-,TRBJ2-1,TRBV7-2,-,CASSLVGGAGYNEQFF,TGTGCCAGCAGCTTAGTGGGGGGGGCAGGATACAATGAGCAGTTCTTC
-,TRBJ2-3,TRBV19,once,CASSMRSGGTDTQYF,TGTGCCAGTAGTATGAGATCGGGGGGCACAGATACGCAGTATTTT
-,TRBJ1-2,TRBV27,-,CASSLASQPMVGYGYTF,TGTGCCAGCAGTCTCGCCTCACAGCCAATGGTCGGTTACGGCTACACCTTC
-,TRBJ2-5,TRBV5-8,-,CASSPRGPQETQYF,TGTGCCAGCAGCCCCCGAGGGCCACAAGAGACCCAGTACTTC
-,TRBJ1-6,TRBV7-9,-,CASSQQGRGLYSPLHF,TGTGCCAGCAGCCAACAGGGCAGGGGACTATATTCACCCCTCCACTTT
-,TRBJ1-1,TRBV28,-,CASSLLGGATEAFF,TGTGCCAGCAGTTTATTAGGAGGGGCGACTGAAGCTTTCTTT
-,TRBJ1-3,TRBV9,-,CASSLGDTIYF,TGTGCCAGCAGTTTGGGTGACACCATATATTTT
-,TRBJ2-1,TRBV7-3,-,CASSLLDRHNNEQFF,TGTGCCAGCAGCTTATTGGACAGACATAACAATGAGCAGTTCTTC
-,TRBJ2-7,TRBV5-5,-,CASSSLGTGNPYEQYF,TGTGCCAGCAGCTCCCTCGGTACAGGGAATCCCTACGAGCAGTACTTC
-,TRBJ1-2,TRBV6-1,-,CASSETGFYGYTF,TGTGCCAGCAGTGAAACGGGCTTCTATGGCTACACCTTC
-,TRBJ1-2,TRBV18,-,CASSPTRSDINYGYTF,TGTGCCAGCTCACCTACCCGGTCAGACATCAACTATGGCTACACCTTC
-,TRBJ1-2,TRBV9,-,CASSVNYGYTF,TGTGCCAGCAGCGTAAACTATGGCTACACCTTC
-,TRBJ2-5,TRBV12-5,once,CASGLGVGAQETQYF,TGTGCTAGTGGTTTGGGAGTCGGGGCGCAAGAGACCCAGTACTTC
-,TRBJ1-6,TRBV5-6,few,CASSLGPPESSPLHF,TGTGCCAGCAGCCTCGGCCCCCCCGAATCTTCACCCCTCCACTTT
TRBD2,TRBJ2-1,TRBV9,-,CASSVVAGGPYNEQFF,TGTGCCAGCAGCGTAGTGGCGGGGGGGCCGTACAATGAGCAGTTCTTC
-,TRBJ2-2,TRBV19,-,CASSIIGPNTGELFF,TGTGCCAGTAGTATTATTGGACCCAACACCGGGGAGCTGTTTTTT
-,TRBJ1-2,TRBV7-9,-,CASSFESDNYGYTF,TGTGCCAGCAGCTTTGAGTCAGACAACTATGGCTACACCTTC
-,TRBJ1-1,TRBV11-2,-,CASSLEGAVNTEAFF,TGTGCCAGCAGCTTAGAGGGGGCGGTGAACACTGAAGCTTTCTTT
TRBD1,TRBJ2-2,TRBV5-1,-,CASSLRQGTGELFF,TGCGCCAGCAGCTTGAGACAGGGGACCGGGGAGCTGTTTTTT
-,TRBJ2-7,TRBV5-6,-,CASSLGVIFEQYF,TGTGCCAGCAGCTTGGGGGTCATATTCGAGCAGTACTTC
-,TRBJ2-3,TRBV5-1,once,CASSLGNRVRIRDTQYF,TGCGCCAGCAGCTTGGGGAACAGGGTCCGTATTCGAGATACGCAGTATTTT
TRBD1,TRBJ1-5,TRBV4-2,-,CASSLGQLTNQPQHF,TGTGCCAGCAGCCTGGGACAGCTTACTAATCAGCCCCAGCATTTT
-,TRBJ1-2,TRBV6-1,-,CASSETFVVNYGYTF,TGTGCCAGCAGTGAAACTTTCGTAGTTAACTATGGCTACACCTTC